Listed below are T cell receptor beta chains from one sample, sequenced in a study of T-cell reconstitution after alpha-beta-depleted transplantation in children. TCRdb used MiXCR to reprocess the PCR reads, holding one entry per CDR3 protein. The profile shows more than 200,000 distinct CDR3 sequences, approximately 8% of them singletons. The source was PBMCs, mostly from graft donor cells, collected 360 days after TCRalphabeta/CD19-depleted stem cell transplant. The receptors originated from a male patient between 2 and 15 years old who had a stem cell transplant for acute myeloid leukemia, so the T cells may come from the graft donor. CDR3s include the opening cysteine and the closing phenylalanine or tryptophan.

>12|TRBV18|TRBJ1-6
CASSPSNSPLHF
>14|TRBV20-1|TRBJ2-1
CSARRGGGYNEQFF
>15|TRBV6-1|TRBJ2-7
CASSPVTGSSYEQYF
>15|TRBV5-6|TRBJ1-2
CASSLVRGLNYGYTF
>17|TRBV4-1|TRBJ2-1
CASSPLRPISAYNEQFF
>15|TRBV5-1|TRBJ2-3
CASSWARTSGDTQYF
>16|TRBV5-4|TRBJ2-2
CASSSETGQNTGELFF
>15|TRBV5-1|TRBJ2-5
CASSSETGVQETQYF
>14|TRBV5-1|TRBJ1-4
CASGNVGSDEKLFF
>15|TRBV7-2|TRBJ2-1
CASSLFRGSHNEQFF
>13|TRBV9|TRBJ2-2
CASGQVNTGELFF
>14|TRBV3-1|TRBJ2-5
CASSQGQGQETQYF
>15|TRBV12-3/TRBV12-4|TRBJ2-7
CASSSTGGRVYEQYF
>15|TRBV3-1|TRBJ2-1
CASSHRQGKSNEQFF
>15|TRBV10-1|TRBJ2-2
CASSESAGGIGELFF
>13|TRBV12-3/TRBV12-4|TRBJ1-4
CASKRTSNEKLFF
>14|TRBV9|TRBJ2-1
CASSSRRVIDEQFF
>16|TRBV7-9|TRBJ2-7
CASSPTSWGSPYEQYF
>14|TRBV12-3/TRBV12-4|TRBJ2-1
CASSLGFREVEQFF
>14|TRBV7-2|TRBJ2-1
CASSFIVGYNEQFF
>15|TRBV7-7|TRBJ2-3
CASSLNGREADTQYF
>16|TRBV20-1|TRBJ2-5
CSARLPTSVLQETQYF
>14|TRBV12-3/TRBV12-4|TRBJ2-1
CASSLQGADNEQFF
>14|TRBV29-1|TRBJ2-5
CSARSGGFGETQYF
>11|TRBV5-1|TRBJ2-5
CASTIQETQYF
>13|TRBV5-6|TRBJ2-7
CASSFDRSYEQYF
>14|TRBV6-5|TRBJ2-1
CASSSGGEVNEQFF
>16|TRBV5-1|TRBJ2-1
CASSLGGGLSYNEQFF
>13|TRBV28|TRBJ2-1
CATLGLAGVPEFF
>16|TRBV12-3/TRBV12-4|TRBJ2-3
CASSPRPSGATDTQYF
>18|TRBV12-3/TRBV12-4|TRBJ2-1
CTCFRTLGLADPYNEQFF
>14|TRBV15|TRBJ2-7
CATSRDVDSYEQYF
>15|TRBV20-1|TRBJ1-1
CSADGQGLLNTEAFF
>15|TRBV4-3|TRBJ2-1
CASSHRTSANNEQFF
>14|TRBV29-1|TRBJ2-1
CSVDYSSEHNEQFF
>14|TRBV7-8|TRBJ1-1
CASSGRLLNTEAFF
>15|TRBV5-5|TRBJ2-7
CASSGGQGPAYEQYF
>13|TRBV29-1|TRBJ2-7
CSVEEAGAYEQYF
>13|TRBV12-3/TRBV12-4|TRBJ2-5
CASSFTSRETQYF
>16|TRBV20-1|TRBJ2-7
CSARDLGSLNPYEQYF
>15|TRBV24-1|TRBJ2-1
CATSDPGTGYNEQFF
>15|TRBV29-1|TRBJ2-3
CSVVRGALGTDTQYF
>16|TRBV12-3/TRBV12-4|TRBJ2-1
CASSPRGLAYDNEQFF
>16|TRBV9|TRBJ2-5
CASSVGSRLGEETQYF
>14|TRBV12-3/TRBV12-4|TRBJ2-1
CASSSETAKNEQFF
>13|TRBV18|TRBJ2-5
CASSRYSQETQYF
>16|TRBV11-1|TRBJ2-3
CASSFLGQGAADTQYF
>14|TRBV20-1|TRBJ1-6
CSAREFRANSPLHF
>12|TRBV27|TRBJ2-3
CASSLIGDTQYF
>15|TRBV12-3/TRBV12-4|TRBJ2-3
CASSPQRGGSDTQYF
>13|TRBV18|TRBJ2-5
CASRGFGKETQYF
>16|TRBV5-1|TRBJ2-3
CASSLGVETSTDTQYF
>12|TRBV10-3|TRBJ1-5
CAISGTGQPQHF
>14|TRBV6-5|TRBJ2-1
CASSYGIARNEQFF
>11|TRBV13|TRBJ2-7
CASSPTEEQYF
>15|TRBV20-1|TRBJ2-1
CSARRLADNYNEQFF
>15|TRBV6-2/TRBV6-3|TRBJ2-5
CASTLAGGPLETQYF
>14|TRBV13|TRBJ2-5
CASTPRQSQETQYF